At least ten counts were recorded for the clone carrying this TCR beta chain. What it recognizes is unknown. This specimen comes from a study of T cell repertoires in cytomegalovirus infection. Study in general: Recently identified HLA-C-restricted CMV epitopes were among the peptides used. Carrying CMV and the relevant HLA type showed in public TCR beta signatures.

Trimming pared 6 bases from V and 0 bases from J, leaving 11 bases between. This CDR3 spans 14 amino acids. The germline V gene encodes CDR1 MNHEY and CDR2 SVGAGI. TCRdb ran MiXCR on the reads and lists one entry per CDR3 protein. The repertoire holds roughly 860,000 distinct CDR3 sequences, with about 31% as singletons. The J gene is TRBJ1-1, the V gene TRBV6-5; TRBD1 is a possible D gene (6 bases). The sequence was collected from a human donor in good health (CMV status not recorded). Some clones in this sample may be carry-over from other donors' samples. The source material was cultured CD8+ T cells from PBMCs, sampled from culture after CMV antigen stimulation. The CDR3, as DNA: TGTGCCAGCAGCCCGGGACACTTGAACACTGAAGCTTTCTTT. This sequence encodes CASSPGHLNTEAFF.